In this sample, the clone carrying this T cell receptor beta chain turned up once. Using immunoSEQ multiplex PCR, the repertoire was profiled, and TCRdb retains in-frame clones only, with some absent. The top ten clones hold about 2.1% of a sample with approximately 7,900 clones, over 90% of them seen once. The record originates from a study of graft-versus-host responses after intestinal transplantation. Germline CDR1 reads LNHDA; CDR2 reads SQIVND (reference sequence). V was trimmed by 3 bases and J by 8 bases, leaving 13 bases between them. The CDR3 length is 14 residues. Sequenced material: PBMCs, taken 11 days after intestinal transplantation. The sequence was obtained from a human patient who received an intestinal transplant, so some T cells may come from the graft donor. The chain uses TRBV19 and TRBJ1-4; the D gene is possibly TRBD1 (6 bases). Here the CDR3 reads CASSMPRQDEKLFF. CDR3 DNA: TGTGCCAGTAGTATGCCCCGACAGGACGAAAAACTGTTTTTT.